Each of the 25 T cell receptor beta chains below was sequenced from the same sample in a study of cytomegalovirus exposure and HLA in healthy donors. Libraries were prepared by immunoSEQ multiplex PCR; TCRdb keeps only in-frame clonotypes and omits some of them. This sample has about 130,000 clones, with 85% to 90% found just once. The sample taken for sequencing was PBMCs. These receptor sequences come from a man aged 25 to 45 in good health and CMV-seronegative.

This clone was recorded only once. The V and J genes are TRBV28 and TRBJ2-1; no clear D. The germline V and J ends were trimmed by 5 bases and 4 bases, with 3 bases remaining between them. Germline assignment: CDR1 MDHEN and CDR2 SYDVKM. The CDR3 consists of 11 residues. The CDR3 nucleotides are TGTGCCAGCAGTCTGTACAATGAGCAGTTCTTC. This gives the protein CASSLYNEQFF. The full variable domain, its missing parts supplied by reference TRBV28 and TRBJ2-1, is DVKVTQSSRYLVKRTGEKVFLECVQDMDHENMFWYRQDPGLGLRLIYFSYDVKMKEKGDIPEGYSVSREKKERFSLILESASTNQTSMYLCASSLYNEQFFGPGTRLTVL.

The chain has TRBV4-1 and TRBJ1-5; the D is unclear. Looked up from germline, CDR1 is MGHRA and CDR2 is YSYEKL. V was clipped by 2 bases and J by 3 bases, with 14 bases between them. The CDR3 has 16 residues. The CDR3 nucleotides read TGCGCCAGCAGCCAATCCCCGGGGAGGTCCAATCAGCCCCAGCATTTT. It is translated as CASSQSPGRSNQPQHF.

The CDR3 protein is CASSPGTDNEQFF. DNA for the CDR3: TGTGCCAGCAGCCCCGGGACAGACAATGAGCAGTTCTTC. The chain employs TRBV6-6 and TRBJ2-1, with 7 positions matching TRBD1. The ends lost 6 bases at V and 5 bases at J; junction bases unmatched: 4. Germline loops: CDR1 MNHNY, CDR2 SVGAGI (reference sequence). CDR3 length: 13 amino acids.

This sequence joins TRBV5-8 and TRBJ1-1, with D maybe TRBD1 (6 bases). The CDR3 totals 15 residues. In germline, CDR1 is SGHTS, CDR2 YDEGEE. V was cut by 6 bases and J by 2 bases, with 17 bases left in between. CDR3 sequence: CASTLGGDLNTEAFF. Here the CDR3 DNA reads TGTGCCAGCACCCTAGGGGGAGACCTTAACACTGAAGCTTTCTTT.

The chain combines TRBV19 with TRBJ2-3, with D uncertain. The V end lost 1 base, the J end lost 1 base, and 12 bases lay between the germline ends. CDR1 is LNHDA and CDR2 is SQIVND in the germline V gene (reference sequence). The CDR3 sequence is 16 residues long. CDR3 in DNA: TGTGCCAGTAGTATAGGCAACAGTTGGGGCACAGATACGCAGTATTTT. The encoded protein is CASSIGNSWGTDTQYF.

The chain couples TRBV25-1 to TRBJ1-1, with a tentative D call TRBD1 (6 bases). CDR3 length: 11 amino acids. Trimming took off 5 bases at V and 10 bases at J, with 11 bases between the two ends. CDR1 and CDR2 (germline): MGHDK, SYGVNS. CDR3 in DNA: TGTGCCAGCAGTAAGGGGGGGCGAGCTTTCTTT. Its protein is CASSKGGRAFF.

The rearrangement joins TRBV19 to TRBJ2-7; possible D gene TRBD1, 6 bases. Germline CDR1 is LNHDA and CDR2 is SQIVND (reference sequence). The CDR3 extends over 14 amino acids. V was pared by 2 bases and J by 5 bases, with 13 bases between. Here the CDR3 DNA reads TGTGCCAGTAGTATATTGGGGACAAGCCACGAGCAGTACTTC. This codes for CASSILGTSHEQYF. Variable domain in full (rest from reference TRBV19 and TRBJ2-7): DGGITQSPKYLFRKEGQNVTLSCEQNLNHDAMYWYRQDPGQGLRLIYYSQIVNDFQKGDIAEGYSVSREKKESFPLTVTSAQKNPTAFYLCASSILGTSHEQYFGPGTRLTVT.

J is TRBJ1-2 and V is TRBV7-2; 8 nucleotides align to TRBD1. Germline V gene lookup returns CDR1 SGHTA and CDR2 FQGNSA. The V segment lost 7 bases and the J segment 7 bases; nucleotides outside the gene matches: 11. The CDR3 length is 14 residues. The CDR3 nucleotides are TGTGCCAGCACCTCCGGACAGGGCCTCTTTGGCTACACCTTC. It specifies CASTSGQGLFGYTF.

The V gene is TRBV27, the J gene TRBJ2-5; no definite D call. The germline V and J ends were trimmed by 2 bases and 4 bases, with 11 bases remaining between them. Germline V CDR1 and CDR2: MNHEY, SMNVEV (reference sequence). The CDR3 sequence is 14 residues long. CDR3 sequence reads: CASSLQARRETQYF. The DNA of the CDR3 is TGTGCCAGCAGTTTACAAGCTAGGAGAGAGACCCAGTACTTC.

This chain uses TRBV19 with TRBJ1-5; no clear D. V lost 1 base and J 9 bases, leaving 10 bases between the germline ends. Looked up from germline, CDR1 is LNHDA and CDR2 is SQIVND (reference sequence). The CDR3 contains 13 residues. The CDR3 spells CASSIVLRGPQHF. CDR3 DNA: TGTGCCAGTAGTATAGTGTTGCGGGGGCCCCAGCATTTT.

The chain joins TRBV19 to TRBJ2-7; TRBD1 is a possible D gene (6 bases). CDR1 LNHDA and CDR2 SQIVND come from the germline V gene (reference sequence). The CDR3 has 13 amino acids. Trimming stripped 5 bases from V and 7 bases from J, with 15 bases between. As DNA, the CDR3 is TGTGCCAGTAGTGAAGGGGGACCAGGGGAGCAGTACTTC. Amino acids: CASSEGGPGEQYF.

The rearrangement links TRBV5-1 to TRBJ1-1; no firm D call. The CDR3 runs to 15 residues. Trimming shortened V by 0 bases and J by 4 bases, and 13 bases separated the two germline ends. Germline lookup yields CDR1 SGHRS and CDR2 YFSETQ. The CDR3 loop reads CASSLAAGSATEAFF. The CDR3 nucleotides are TGCGCCAGCAGCTTGGCGGCGGGGAGCGCCACTGAAGCTTTCTTT. The whole variable domain, filled in from reference TRBV5-1 and TRBJ1-1, reads KAGVTQTPRYLIKTRGQQVTLSCSPISGHRSVSWYQQTPGQGLQFLFEYFSETQRNKGNFPGRFSGRQFSNSRSEMNVSTLELGDSALYLCASSLAAGSATEAFFGQGTRLTVV.

The V gene is TRBV11-3, the J gene TRBJ1-1; D may be TRBD1 (5 bases). The CDR3 extends over 13 amino acids. V was clipped by 1 base and J by 4 bases, with 7 bases between them. Germline V gene lookup returns CDR1 SGHNT and CDR2 YENEEA. CDR3 in DNA: TGTGCCAGCAGCTTAGCCAGGGCCACTGAAGCTTTCTTT. The encoded protein is CASSLARATEAFF.

The chain combines TRBV11-2 with TRBJ2-7; tentatively, D is TRBD2 (6 bases). The CDR3 runs 14 residues. Trimming shortened V by 1 base and J by 0 bases, and 7 bases separated the two germline ends. CDR1 and CDR2 (germline): SGHAT, FQNNGV. The CDR3 nucleotides read TGTGCCAGCAGCTTAGGCGGGGCCTCCTACGAGCAGTACTTC. Residues: CASSLGGASYEQYF.

The V call is TRBV6-6, the J call TRBJ1-5; 10 bases are shared with TRBD1. This CDR3 contains 14 residues. Losses at the gene ends were 6 bases for V and 6 bases for J; bases not matched to a gene: 5. Germline CDR1 MNHNY, CDR2 SVGAGI (reference sequence). The CDR3 loop reads CASRTGTGVQPQHF. CDR3 sequence (DNA): TGTGCCAGCAGGACAGGGACAGGGGTTCAGCCCCAGCATTTT.

This clone was counted once. The genes are TRBV19 and TRBJ1-4; D gene unclear. Germline V CDR1 and CDR2: LNHDA, SQIVND (reference sequence). This CDR3 is built from 17 residues. V lost 3 bases to trimming and J lost 7 bases, with 21 bases between them. In DNA, the CDR3 is TGTGCCAGTAGTATGCGGTCCTGGATCTCTATCAGTGAAAAACTGTTTTTT. Its protein product is CASSMRSWISISEKLFF.

This chain connects TRBV2 to TRBJ2-1, with D perhaps TRBD2 (6 bases). The CDR3 has 14 residues. Germline V gene data show CDR1 as SNHLY and CDR2 as FYNNEI. V lost 6 bases, J lost 7 bases, and 16 bases lay in between. This CDR3 reads CASRDGREDNEQFF. CDR3 coding DNA: TGTGCCAGCAGGGATGGCAGGGAGGATAATGAGCAGTTCTTC.

The chain recombines TRBV10-1 with TRBJ2-3; the D is unclear. The V gene lost 0 bases and the J gene lost 3 bases, with 4 bases spanning the gap. Germline V gene data show CDR1 as WNHNN and CDR2 as SYGVQD (reference sequence). The CDR3 runs 13 residues. The CDR3 coding sequence is TGCGCCAGCAGTGAGTCGACTACAGATACGCAGTATTTT. This encodes CASSESTTDTQYF.

This clone was seen only once. The chain has TRBV11-2 and TRBJ1-2; maybe TRBD1 (6 bases). CDR3 length: 13 amino acids. Trimming stripped 2 bases from V and 8 bases from J, with 12 bases between. CDR1 and CDR2 from the germline V gene are SGHAT and FQNNGV. The CDR3 loop reads CASSLRAQGGYTF. Here the CDR3 DNA reads TGTGCCAGCAGCTTAAGAGCCCAGGGGGGCTACACCTTC.

The CDR3 protein is CSVRTGSKETQYF. As DNA, the CDR3 is TGCAGCGTGAGAACAGGGTCCAAAGAGACCCAGTACTTC. The chain combines TRBV29-1 with TRBJ2-5; possible D gene TRBD1, 6 bases. Per the germline V gene, CDR1 is SQVTM and CDR2 is ANQGSEA. The length of the CDR3 is 13 residues. With 6 bases removed from V and 3 bases from J, the gap between germline ends came to 14 bases. The full variable domain, completed using reference TRBV29-1 and TRBJ2-5, is SAVISQKPSRDICQRGTSLTIQCQVDSQVTMMFWYRQQPGQSLTLIATANQGSEATYESGFVIDKFPISRPNLTFSTLTVSNMSPEDSSIYLCSVRTGSKETQYFGPGTRLLVL.

The table lists this clone with a few counts. This chain connects TRBV9 to TRBJ2-2, with 7 positions matching TRBD1. The junction had 2 bases not matched to a gene; V was cut back by 4 bases and J by 5 bases. Germline V gives CDR1 SGDLS, CDR2 YYNGEE. This CDR3 contains 13 residues. CDR3: CASSPQGTGELFF. DNA for the CDR3: TGTGCCAGCAGCCCACAGGGGACCGGGGAGCTGTTTTTT.

This rearrangement joins TRBV28 to TRBJ2-7, with 7 bases matching TRBD1. Looked up from germline, CDR1 is MDHEN and CDR2 is SYDVKM. V lost 6 bases, J lost 1 base, and 6 bases stayed unmatched. The CDR3 runs to 14 residues. CDR3 in DNA: TGTGCCAGCAGGATCGACAGGGTATCCTACGAGCAGTACTTC. This gives the protein CASRIDRVSYEQYF.

The CDR3 region has the DNA TGTGCCAGCAGCTTAGCGATGGGGGCTAGCGGCGCTTTCTTT. Translation gives CASSLAMGASGAFF. The chain carries TRBV7-6 and TRBJ1-1, with D maybe TRBD1 (6 bases). Germline CDR1 is SGHVS and CDR2 is FNYEAQ. The germline V and J ends were trimmed by 0 bases and 11 bases, with 16 bases remaining between them. The CDR3 extends over 14 amino acids.

V and J are TRBV18 and TRBJ2-6; 8 bases match TRBD1. In germline, CDR1 is KGHSH, CDR2 LQKENI. V shed 1 base and J 4 bases; nucleotides not matched to a gene: 3. This CDR3 has 16 amino acids. The CDR3 spells CASSPRTGSGANVLTF. The CDR3 region has the DNA TGTGCCAGCTCACCACGGACAGGGTCCGGGGCCAACGTCCTGACTTTC.

The chain recombines TRBV11-2 with TRBJ2-5, with D tentatively TRBD2 (6 bases). The CDR3 extends over 17 amino acids. Trimming cost V 0 bases and J 4 bases, with 18 bases left between them. Germline assignment: CDR1 SGHAT and CDR2 FQNNGV. CDR3 bases: TGTGCCAGCAGCTTAGAAGTTCCGGGACTGGCGCTAGAGACCCAGTACTTC. It yields the protein CASSLEVPGLALETQYF.